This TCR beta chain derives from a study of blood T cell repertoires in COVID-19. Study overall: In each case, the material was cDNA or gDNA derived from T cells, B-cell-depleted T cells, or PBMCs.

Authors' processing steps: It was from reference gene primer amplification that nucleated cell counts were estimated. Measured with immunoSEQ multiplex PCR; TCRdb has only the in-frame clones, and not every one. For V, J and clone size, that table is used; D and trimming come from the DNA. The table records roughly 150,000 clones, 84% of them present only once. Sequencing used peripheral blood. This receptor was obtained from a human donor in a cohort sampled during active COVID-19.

The CDR3 region has the DNA TGTGCCAGCTCACCACCGGCAGGGGGCAAGGAGACCCAGTACTTC. Its translation: CASSPPAGGKETQYF. The genes are TRBV18 and TRBJ2-5; 8 bases map to TRBD1. Unmatched junction bases numbered 5, after V lost 0 bases and J lost 5 bases. The CDR3 loop spans 15 amino acids. In germline, CDR1 is KGHSH, CDR2 LQKENI. Full variable domain (outside the CDR3, taken from reference TRBV18 and TRBJ2-5): NAGVMQNPRHLVRRRGQEARLRCSPMKGHSHVYWYRQLPEEGLKFMVYLQKENIIDESGMPKERFSAEFPKEGPSILRIQQVVRGDSAAYFCASSPPAGGKETQYFGPGTRLLVL.